Listed below are T cell receptor beta chains from one sample, sequenced in a study of shared clonotypes between healthy human individuals. Libraries were prepared by immunoSEQ multiplex PCR; TCRdb keeps only in-frame clonotypes and omits some of them. The profile covers over 1.4 million clones, with roughly 96% appearing a single time and 0.95% to 1.5% taken by the ten largest. The material sequenced was naive CD4+ T cells sorted from blood. These receptors were collected from a man younger than 45 in good health. The CDR3 runs from the conserved cysteine through the conserved F or W. Each record gives: V gene, J gene, clone size, D gene, CDR3 protein, CDR3 DNA. A D gene is named only where the DNA matches it firmly. Clone size is shown for a subset of rows, as once, few, many or a class of expanded clone.

>TRBV5-4|TRBJ2-5|NA|NA
CASSSTGMWETQYF
TGTGCCAGCAGCTCAACAGGGATGTGGGAGACCCAGTACTTC
>TRBV28|TRBJ1-5|NA|NA
CASSPWGGTGNQPQHF
TGTGCCAGCAGTCCCTGGGGCGGGACGGGCAATCAGCCCCAGCATTTT
>TRBV29-1|TRBJ2-1|NA|NA
CSVVIVERPYNEQFF
TGCAGCGTTGTGATCGTGGAGCGCCCCTACAATGAGCAGTTCTTC
>TRBV7-8|TRBJ2-4|NA|TRBD2
CASSLIPGLAGQLAKNIQYF
TGTGCCAGCAGCTTAATACCGGGACTAGCGGGCCAACTAGCCAAAAACATTCAGTACTTC
>TRBV7-9|TRBJ2-7|NA|TRBD1
CASSLYPDRGRGQYF
TGTGCCAGCAGCTTATACCCTGACAGGGGGCGCGGGCAGTACTTC
>TRBV18|TRBJ2-7|NA|TRBD1
CASSPSQGAYEQYF
TGTGCCAGCTCACCGTCACAGGGGGCCTACGAGCAGTACTTC
>TRBV28|TRBJ1-2|NA|NA
CASRSGYGYTF
TGTGCCAGCAGATCAGGATATGGCTACACCTTC
>TRBV4-2|TRBJ1-1|NA|NA
CASSHDSQGLEAFF
TGTGCCAGCAGCCATGATAGCCAGGGCCTTGAAGCTTTCTTT
>TRBV18|TRBJ2-1|NA|TRBD1
CASSQKGPGQGDNEQFF
TGTGCCAGCTCACAAAAAGGGCCGGGACAGGGGGACAATGAGCAGTTCTTC
>TRBV27|TRBJ2-7|NA|NA
CASSSRGSGLDFYEQYF
TGTGCCAGCAGTTCCCGAGGCTCGGGACTCGACTTCTACGAGCAGTACTTC
>TRBV7-6|TRBJ1-5|NA|NA
CASSAGPSKDQPQHF
TGTGCCAGCAGCGCCGGGCCTTCAAAGGATCAGCCCCAGCATTTT
>TRBV5-1|TRBJ1-3|once|TRBD1
CASSPRDRGLGNTIYF
TGCGCCAGCAGCCCCCGGGACAGGGGGCTTGGAAACACCATATATTTT
>TRBV7-2|TRBJ2-7|NA|NA
CASSPDAAITAYEQYF
TGTGCCAGCAGCCCGGATGCCGCGATAACCGCCTACGAGCAGTACTTC
>TRBV10-2|TRBJ2-3|NA|TRBD2
CASAGTSGRIHPDTQYF
TGCGCCAGTGCCGGGACTAGCGGGAGAATCCACCCAGATACGCAGTATTTT
>TRBV27|TRBJ1-2|NA|NA
CASRIGLSGYTF
TGTGCCAGCAGGATAGGGTTATCGGGCTACACCTTC
>TRBV10-2|TRBJ1-1|NA|NA
CASRGDRRNTEAFF
TGCGCCAGCAGAGGAGACAGGAGGAACACTGAAGCTTTCTTT
>TRBV7-2|TRBJ1-1|NA|TRBD1
CASSLGQGSGEAFF
TGTGCCAGCAGCTTAGGACAGGGTTCGGGAGAAGCTTTCTTT
>TRBV6-6|TRBJ2-7|NA|NA
CASSYSKLTYEQYF
TGTGCCAGCAGTTACTCGAAACTGACCTACGAGCAGTACTTC
>TRBV9|TRBJ1-4|NA|TRBD1
CASSVEQGAREKLFF
TGTGCCAGCAGCGTAGAACAGGGGGCTCGAGAAAAACTGTTTTTT
>TRBV7-6|TRBJ2-2|NA|TRBD2
CASSKTRGLANTGELFF
TGTGCCAGCAGCAAAACGAGGGGACTAGCGAACACCGGGGAGCTGTTTTTT
>TRBV5-1|TRBJ2-1|once|TRBD2
CASSSFLTSAGAGGEQFF
TGCGCCAGCAGCTCCTTCCTTACTAGCGCGGGAGCCGGCGGTGAGCAGTTCTTC
>TRBV13|TRBJ2-7|NA|TRBD2
CASSIAGTSGTYEQYF
TGTGCCAGCAGCATCGCCGGGACTAGCGGGACCTACGAGCAGTACTTC
>TRBV2|TRBJ2-3|NA|NA
CASYGLGDTQYF
TGTGCCAGCTATGGACTTGGGGATACGCAGTATTTT
>TRBV4-1|TRBJ1-5|NA|TRBD1
CASSQMTGTANQPQHF
TGCGCCAGCAGCCAAATGACCGGGACAGCCAATCAGCCCCAGCATTTT
>TRBV11-3|TRBJ2-3|NA|NA
CASSLTGTSTDTQYF
TGTGCCAGCAGCTTAACCGGGACCTCCACAGATACGCAGTATTTT
>TRBV15|TRBJ2-3|once|NA
CATSHGITDTQYF
TGTGCCACCAGCCACGGGATCACAGATACGCAGTATTTT
>TRBV18|TRBJ2-7|NA|TRBD1
CASSRNRGNYEQYF
TGTGCCAGCTCGAGAAACAGGGGAAACTACGAGCAGTACTTC
>TRBV6-1|TRBJ2-5|once|NA
CASSEVGRLAQYF
TGTGCCAGCAGTGAAGTGGGCCGCCTGGCCCAGTACTTC
>TRBV30|TRBJ1-4|NA|TRBD1
CAWGQGASEKLFF
TGTGCCTGGGGACAGGGGGCTTCTGAAAAACTGTTTTTT
>TRBV5-5|TRBJ1-2|NA|NA
CASSTSYGYTF
TGTGCCAGCAGCACCTCCTATGGCTACACCTTC
>TRBV9|TRBJ2-7|NA|NA
CASSVAPSYEQYF
TGTGCCAGCAGCGTAGCTCCGTCCTACGAGCAGTACTTC
>TRBV7-9|TRBJ2-4|once|NA
CASSLAQGTKNIQYF
TGTGCCAGCAGCTTAGCGCAGGGAACCAAAAACATTCAGTACTTC
>TRBV29-1|TRBJ2-1|NA|NA
CSVTGTSYNEQFF
TGCAGCGTCACCGGGACTTCCTACAATGAGCAGTTCTTC
>TRBV18|TRBJ2-7|NA|NA
CASSPSAGSGYEQYF
TGTGCCAGCTCACCATCGGCAGGGTCCGGATACGAGCAGTACTTC
>TRBV7-2|TRBJ2-3|NA|TRBD2
CASSARGISGSTDTQYF
TGTGCCAGCAGCGCACGGGGGATTAGCGGGAGTACAGATACGCAGTATTTT
>TRBV5-1|TRBJ2-1|NA|TRBD2
CASSSPITSGDLYEQFF
TGCGCCAGCAGCTCCCCTATTACTAGCGGGGACCTCTATGAGCAGTTCTTC
>TRBV4-1|TRBJ1-2|NA|NA
CASSQDRSLGYTF
TGCGCCAGCAGCCAAGACAGGTCTCTCGGCTACACCTTC
>TRBV28|TRBJ1-3|NA|TRBD1
CASRRQGSAGNTIYF
TGTGCCAGCAGGAGACAGGGATCCGCTGGAAACACCATATATTTT
>TRBV5-1|TRBJ1-1|NA|NA
CASSPGEVNTEAFF
TGCGCCAGCAGCCCGGGGGAGGTGAACACTGAAGCTTTCTTT
>TRBV2|TRBJ1-5|NA|NA
CATASGTTNFPFNQPQHF
TGTGCCACCGCCTCCGGGACGACAAATTTCCCTTTCAATCAGCCCCAGCATTTT
>TRBV5-1|TRBJ2-7|NA|TRBD1
CASSLTPGQGLTFSSYEQYF
TGCGCCAGCAGCTTGACACCGGGACAGGGGCTCACCTTTAGCTCCTACGAGCAGTACTTC
>TRBV6-6|TRBJ2-7|NA|NA
CASSYSRSRSYEQYF
TGTGCCAGCAGTTATAGCCGGTCCCGCTCCTACGAGCAGTACTTC
>TRBV11-1|TRBJ2-3|NA|NA
CASSFVGVGISDTQYF
TGTGCCAGCAGCTTTGTGGGAGTGGGTATTTCAGATACGCAGTATTTT
>TRBV7-2|TRBJ1-1|NA|NA
CASSLALVSEAFF
TGTGCCAGCAGCTTAGCGCTTGTCTCTGAAGCTTTCTTT
>TRBV6-1|TRBJ1-5|NA|NA
CASSEGRRQPQHF
TGTGCCAGCAGTGAAGGCAGGCGGCAGCCCCAGCATTTT
>TRBV29-1|TRBJ2-2|NA|NA
CSVDDYTGELFF
TGCAGCGTTGACGACTACACCGGGGAGCTGTTTTTT
>TRBV29-1|TRBJ1-4|NA|NA
CSVRLRAINEKLFF
TGCAGCGTCCGACTTAGAGCGATTAATGAAAAACTGTTTTTT
>TRBV15|TRBJ2-5|NA|TRBD2
CATNSGRGPPQETQYF
TGTGCCACCAATAGCGGGAGAGGCCCACCTCAAGAGACCCAGTACTTC